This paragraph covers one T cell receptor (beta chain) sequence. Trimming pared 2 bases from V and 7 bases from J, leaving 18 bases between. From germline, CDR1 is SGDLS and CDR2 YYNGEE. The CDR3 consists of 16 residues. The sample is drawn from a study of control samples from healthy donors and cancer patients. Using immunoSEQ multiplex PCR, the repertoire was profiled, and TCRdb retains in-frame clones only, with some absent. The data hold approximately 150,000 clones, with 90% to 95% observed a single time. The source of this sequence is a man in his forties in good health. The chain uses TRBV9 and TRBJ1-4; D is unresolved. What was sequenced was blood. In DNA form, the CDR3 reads TGTGCCAGCAGCGTCTCCCCCGGCGGGCGGATTGAAAAACTGTTTTTT. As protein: CASSVSPGGRIEKLFF.